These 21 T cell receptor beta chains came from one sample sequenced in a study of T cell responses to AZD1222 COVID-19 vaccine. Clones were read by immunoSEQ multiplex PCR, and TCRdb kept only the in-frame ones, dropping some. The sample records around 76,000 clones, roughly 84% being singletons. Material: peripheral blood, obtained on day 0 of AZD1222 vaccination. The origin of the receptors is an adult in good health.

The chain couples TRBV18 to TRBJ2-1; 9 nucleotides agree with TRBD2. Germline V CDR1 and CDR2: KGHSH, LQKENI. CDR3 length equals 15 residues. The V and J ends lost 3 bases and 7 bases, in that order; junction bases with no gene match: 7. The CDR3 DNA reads TGTGCCAGCTCACCGCCGGGCGGGGGGGCGAATGAGCAGTTCTTC. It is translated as CASSPPGGGANEQFF.

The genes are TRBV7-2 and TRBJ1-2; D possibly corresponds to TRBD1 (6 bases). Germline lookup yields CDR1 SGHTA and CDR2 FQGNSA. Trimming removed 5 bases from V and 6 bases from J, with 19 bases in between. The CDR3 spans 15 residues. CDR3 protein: CASSPRGRGKDGYTF. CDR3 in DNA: TGTGCCAGCAGCCCCCGCGGCAGGGGAAAGGATGGCTACACCTTC.

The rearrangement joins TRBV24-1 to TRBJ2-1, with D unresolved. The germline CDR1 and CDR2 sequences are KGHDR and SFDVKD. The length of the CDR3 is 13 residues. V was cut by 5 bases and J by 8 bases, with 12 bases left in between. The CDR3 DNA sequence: TGTGCCACCAGTGTTGAGACAAATGATGAGCAGTTCTTC. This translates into CATSVETNDEQFF.

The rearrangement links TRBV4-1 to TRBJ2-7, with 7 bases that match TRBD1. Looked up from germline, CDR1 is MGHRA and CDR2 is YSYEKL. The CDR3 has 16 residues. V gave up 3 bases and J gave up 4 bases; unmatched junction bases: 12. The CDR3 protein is CASSQTPGQTIYEQYF. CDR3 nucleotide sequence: TGCGCCAGCAGCCAGACCCCGGGACAGACCATATACGAGCAGTACTTC.

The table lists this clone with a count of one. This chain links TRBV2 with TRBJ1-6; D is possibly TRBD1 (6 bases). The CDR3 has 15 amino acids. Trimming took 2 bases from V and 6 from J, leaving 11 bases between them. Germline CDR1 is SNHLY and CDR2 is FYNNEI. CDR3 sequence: CASSEQGLFNSPLHF. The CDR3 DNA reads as TGTGCCAGCAGTGAACAGGGGCTTTTTAATTCACCCCTCCACTTT.

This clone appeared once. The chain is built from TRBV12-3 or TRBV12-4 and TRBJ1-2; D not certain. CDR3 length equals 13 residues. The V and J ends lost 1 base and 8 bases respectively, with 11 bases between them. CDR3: CASSLGTPTGYTF. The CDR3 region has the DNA TGTGCCAGCAGTTTAGGGACCCCGACGGGCTACACCTTC.

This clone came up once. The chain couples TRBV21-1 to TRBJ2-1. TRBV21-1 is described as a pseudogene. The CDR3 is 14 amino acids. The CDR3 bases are TGTGCCAGCAGCCCCCACTCTAAGGGAAATGAGCAGTTCTTC. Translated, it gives CASSPHSKGNEQFF.

CDR3 protein: CASSLLPYQPQHF. The CDR3 bases are TGTGCCAGCAGTTTACTGCCATATCAGCCCCAGCATTTT. V usage is TRBV27 and J usage is TRBJ1-5; unclear D gene. The V and J ends lost 2 bases and 5 bases respectively, with 7 bases between them. CDR1 and CDR2 (germline): MNHEY, SMNVEV (reference sequence). The CDR3 loop spans 13 amino acids.

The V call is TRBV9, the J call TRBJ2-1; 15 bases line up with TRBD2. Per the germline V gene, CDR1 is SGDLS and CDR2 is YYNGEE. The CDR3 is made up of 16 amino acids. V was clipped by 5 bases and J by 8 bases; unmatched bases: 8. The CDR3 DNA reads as TGTGCCAGCAGTGCTTCAAGGACTAGCGGGGGGGATGAGCAGTTCTTC. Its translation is CASSASRTSGGDEQFF.

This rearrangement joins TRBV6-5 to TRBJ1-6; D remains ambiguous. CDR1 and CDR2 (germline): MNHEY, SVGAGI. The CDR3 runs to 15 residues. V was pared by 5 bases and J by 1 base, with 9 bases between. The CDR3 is CASSTLGSYNSPLHF. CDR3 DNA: TGTGCCAGCAGTACCCTCGGGTCCTATAATTCACCCCTCCACTTT.

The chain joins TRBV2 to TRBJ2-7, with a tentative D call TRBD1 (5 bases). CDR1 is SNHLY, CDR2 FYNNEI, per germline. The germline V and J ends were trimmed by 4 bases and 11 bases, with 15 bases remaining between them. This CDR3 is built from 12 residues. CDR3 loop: CASSATGGSEYF. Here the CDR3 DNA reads TGTGCCAGCAGTGCCACAGGCGGATCAGAGTACTTC.

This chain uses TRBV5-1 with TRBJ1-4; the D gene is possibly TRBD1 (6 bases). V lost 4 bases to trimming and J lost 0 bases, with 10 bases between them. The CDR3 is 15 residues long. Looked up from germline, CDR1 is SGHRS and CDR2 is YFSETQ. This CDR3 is CASSDQGTTNEKLFF. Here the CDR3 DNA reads TGCGCCAGCAGCGACCAGGGGACAACTAATGAAAAACTGTTTTTT.

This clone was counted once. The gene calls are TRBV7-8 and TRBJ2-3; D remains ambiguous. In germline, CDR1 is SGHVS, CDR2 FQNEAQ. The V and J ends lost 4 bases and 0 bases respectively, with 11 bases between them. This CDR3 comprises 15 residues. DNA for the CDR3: TGTGCCAGCAGCTCAACCCCACTTAGCACAGATACGCAGTATTTT. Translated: CASSSTPLSTDTQYF.

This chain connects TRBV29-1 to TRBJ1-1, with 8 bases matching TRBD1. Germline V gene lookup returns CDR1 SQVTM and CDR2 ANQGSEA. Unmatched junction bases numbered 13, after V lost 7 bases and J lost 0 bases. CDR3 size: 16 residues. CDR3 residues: CSANSGQGIMNTEAFF. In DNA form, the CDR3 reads TGCAGCGCGAATTCTGGACAGGGAATTATGAACACTGAAGCTTTCTTT.

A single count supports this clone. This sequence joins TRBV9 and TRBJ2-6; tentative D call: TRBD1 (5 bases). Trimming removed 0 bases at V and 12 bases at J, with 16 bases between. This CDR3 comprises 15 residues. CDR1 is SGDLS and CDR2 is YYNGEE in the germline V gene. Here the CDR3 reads CASSVEGVSSGVLTF. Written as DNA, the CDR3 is TGTGCCAGCAGCGTAGAAGGGGTCTCCTCTGGCGTCCTGACTTTC. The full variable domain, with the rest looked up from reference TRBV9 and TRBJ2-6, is DSGVTQTPKHLITATGQRVTLRCSPRSGDLSVYWYQQSLDQGLQFLIQYYNGEERAKGNILERFSAQQFPDLHSELNLSSLELGDSALYFCASSVEGVSSGVLTFGAGSRLTVL.

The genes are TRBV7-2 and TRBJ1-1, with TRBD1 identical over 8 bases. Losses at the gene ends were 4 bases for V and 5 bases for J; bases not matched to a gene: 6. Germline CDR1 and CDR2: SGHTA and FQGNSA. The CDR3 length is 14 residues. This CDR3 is CASSSRGQGTEAFF. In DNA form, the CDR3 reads TGTGCCAGCAGCTCCAGGGGGCAGGGTACTGAAGCTTTCTTT.

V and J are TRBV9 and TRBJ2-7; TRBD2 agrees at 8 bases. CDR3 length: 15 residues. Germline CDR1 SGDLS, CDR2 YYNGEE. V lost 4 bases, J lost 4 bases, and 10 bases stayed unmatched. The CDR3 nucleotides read TGTGCCAGCAGCTTCCGGGAGGGGGAGGCATACGAGCAGTACTTC. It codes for CASSFREGEAYEQYF.

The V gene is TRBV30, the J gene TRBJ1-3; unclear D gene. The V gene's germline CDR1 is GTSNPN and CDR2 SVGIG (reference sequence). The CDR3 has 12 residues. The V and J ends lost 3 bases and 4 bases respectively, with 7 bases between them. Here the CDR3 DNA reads TGTGCCTGGAGCGGATGGGGAAACACCATATATTTT. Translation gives CAWSGWGNTIYF.

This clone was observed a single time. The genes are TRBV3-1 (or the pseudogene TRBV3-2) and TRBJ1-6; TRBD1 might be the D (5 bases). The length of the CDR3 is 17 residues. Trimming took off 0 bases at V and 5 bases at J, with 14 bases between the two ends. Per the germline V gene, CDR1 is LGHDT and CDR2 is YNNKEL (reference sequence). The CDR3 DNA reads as TGTGCCAGCAGCCAAGATGGGGGGGTAAGAAATAATTCACCCCTCCACTTT. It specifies CASSQDGGVRNNSPLHF.

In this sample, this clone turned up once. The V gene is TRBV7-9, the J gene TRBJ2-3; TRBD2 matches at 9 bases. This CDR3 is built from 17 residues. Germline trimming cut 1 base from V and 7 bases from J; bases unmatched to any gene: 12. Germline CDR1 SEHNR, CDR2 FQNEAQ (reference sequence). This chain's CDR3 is CASSLDRPAGGGNTQYF. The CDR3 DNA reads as TGTGCCAGCAGCTTAGATCGCCCAGCGGGAGGTGGAAATACGCAGTATTTT.

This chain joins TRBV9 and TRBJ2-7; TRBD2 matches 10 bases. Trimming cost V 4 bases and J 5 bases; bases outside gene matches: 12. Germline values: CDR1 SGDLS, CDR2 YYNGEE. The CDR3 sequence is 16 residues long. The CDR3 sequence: CASSPEGSGGSNEQYF. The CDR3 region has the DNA TGTGCCAGCAGCCCCGAAGGTAGCGGGGGGAGCAACGAGCAGTACTTC.